The 17 T cell receptor beta chains given below trace back to one sample, sequenced in a study of T cell responses to AZD1222 COVID-19 vaccine. Assay: immunoSEQ multiplex PCR; the TCRdb copy retains only in-frame clones and omits some. The table records about 110,000 clones, approximately 89% of them present only once. The sequenced sample was peripheral blood, obtained on day 0 of MenACWY control vaccination. These receptors were obtained from an adult in good health.

The CDR3 here is CASSQDFPPGGQPQHF. CDR3 DNA sequence: TGCGCCAGCAGCCAAGATTTCCCCCCGGGAGGTCAGCCCCAGCATTTT. The chain is built from TRBV4-1 and TRBJ1-5, with D unclear. V lost 0 bases and J lost 6, with 15 bases in between. The germline V gene encodes CDR1 MGHRA and CDR2 YSYEKL. The CDR3 is 16 amino acids.

The chain uses TRBV4-1 and TRBJ1-2; TRBD1 is a possible D gene (5 bases). The CDR3 runs to 16 residues. Trimming shortened V by 0 bases and J by 2 bases, and 13 bases separated the two germline ends. In germline, CDR1 is MGHRA, CDR2 YSYEKL. CDR3 amino acids: CASSQDATGRNYGYTF. Here the CDR3 DNA reads TGCGCCAGCAGCCAAGATGCCACAGGAAGAAACTATGGCTACACCTTC.

This clone was recorded once. The rearrangement joins TRBV27 to TRBJ2-3; D is ambiguous. Germline V gives CDR1 MNHEY, CDR2 SMNVEV (reference sequence). V was clipped by 5 bases and J by 2 bases, with 5 bases between them. The CDR3 runs to 12 residues. For the CDR3, the DNA is TGTGCCAGCAGTGTCCCCACAGATACGCAGTATTTT. Translated, it gives CASSVPTDTQYF.

This chain uses TRBV28 with TRBJ2-3, with TRBD1 identical over 9 bases. V shed 8 bases, J shed 1 base, and the junction held 4 bases outside the gene matches. Germline-derived CDR1 and CDR2 are MDHEN and SYDVKM. The CDR3 runs to 14 residues. The CDR3, as DNA: TGTGCCAGCGGGGGGGACAGGGGCACAGATACGCAGTATTTT. As protein: CASGGDRGTDTQYF.

There are a few counts of this clone. The chain links TRBV4-1 to TRBJ1-2; 8 bases align to TRBD1. The CDR3 runs to 15 residues. The germline CDR1 and CDR2 sequences are MGHRA and YSYEKL. The V gene end was trimmed by 5 bases and the J gene end by 6 bases; junction bases not matched to a gene: 11. The CDR3 DNA reads TGCGCCAGCAGCGTCAGGACAGGGAGGGTCGATGGCTACACCTTC. Translated, it gives CASSVRTGRVDGYTF.

J is TRBJ2-3 and V is TRBV3-1 (or the pseudogene TRBV3-2); 9 bases match TRBD2. The CDR3 is 15 residues long. CDR1 LGHDT and CDR2 YNNKEL come from the germline V gene (reference sequence). Trimming removed 6 bases from V and 2 bases from J; junction bases left unmatched: 6. The CDR3 reads CASRPGTSYTDTQYF. As DNA, the CDR3 is TGTGCCAGCAGACCCGGGACTAGCTACACAGATACGCAGTATTTT.

The chain combines TRBV4-1 with TRBJ1-1; TRBD1 agrees at 9 bases. V dropped 0 bases and J dropped 4; count of bases not matched to a gene: 12. The germline V gene encodes CDR1 MGHRA and CDR2 YSYEKL. This CDR3 is built from 18 residues. The CDR3 DNA reads TGCGCCAGCAGCCAAGATAGGGACAGGGCAGACGGTGGCACTGAAGCTTTCTTT. As protein: CASSQDRDRADGGTEAFF.

This rearrangement joins TRBV19 to TRBJ1-5, with 12 bases aligning to TRBD1. The CDR3 runs to 21 residues. Germline CDR1 and CDR2: LNHDA and SQIVND (reference sequence). V lost 2 bases, J lost 1 base, and 15 bases stayed unmatched. The DNA for the CDR3 is TGTGCCAGTAGTATACCCACTGGGACAGGGGGCGAACTAAGGAGCAATCAGCCCCAGCATTTT. This translates into CASSIPTGTGGELRSNQPQHF.

The V and J genes are TRBV11-2 and TRBJ2-5; TRBD1 agrees at 8 bases. CDR1 and CDR2 from the germline V gene are SGHAT and FQNNGV. V was pared by 5 bases and J by 5 bases, with 10 bases of the junction left unmatched. This CDR3 has 15 residues. CDR3 in DNA: TGTGCCAGCAGCACGGTCCAGGGGGCGGGCGAGACCCAGTACTTC. The encoded protein is CASSTVQGAGETQYF.

The chain combines TRBV7-2 with TRBJ2-5, with D perhaps given as TRBD1 or TRBD2 (6 bases each). The length of the CDR3 is 15 residues. V dropped 8 bases and J dropped 2 bases, with 18 bases sitting between them. Germline values: CDR1 SGHTA, CDR2 FQGNSA. As DNA, the CDR3 is TGTGCCAGCCCCAGGCCGGGGGCCCTACAAGAGACCCAGTACTTC. As protein: CASPRPGALQETQYF.

The chain recombines TRBV30 with TRBJ2-1, with D perhaps matching TRBD2 (5 bases). This CDR3 region has 15 residues. Germline CDR1 GTSNPN, CDR2 SVGIG (reference sequence). The ends were cut back, 0 bases at V and 7 bases at J, with 16 bases in the middle. CDR3 residues: CAWSVRSSWVNEQFF. CDR3 sequence (DNA): TGTGCCTGGAGTGTACGTTCTAGCTGGGTGAATGAGCAGTTCTTC.

This clone was observed once. This sequence joins TRBV5-1 and TRBJ2-1; D not resolved. The CDR3 consists of 12 residues. Trimming cost V 1 base and J 6 bases, with 5 bases left between them. Germline loops: CDR1 SGHRS, CDR2 YFSETQ. The chain's CDR3 is CASSLIGNEQFF. The CDR3, as DNA: TGCGCCAGCAGCTTGATAGGCAATGAGCAGTTCTTC.

The chain is built from TRBV5-5 and TRBJ2-7; no reliable D call. Deletions cut 4 bases from V and 4 bases from J, with 9 bases between. Germline V gene lookup returns CDR1 SGHKS and CDR2 YYEKEE (reference sequence). This CDR3 has 12 residues. The CDR3 DNA reads as TGTGCCAGCAGCCCAAGAGGATACGAGCAGTACTTC. This gives the protein CASSPRGYEQYF.

This chain joins TRBV5-1 and TRBJ1-1; D call uncertain. This CDR3 spans 14 amino acids. CDR1 is SGHRS and CDR2 is YFSETQ in the germline V gene. V lost 2 bases and J lost 2, with 10 bases in between. This chain's CDR3 is CASSFNSVNTEAFF. CDR3 sequence (DNA): TGCGCCAGCAGCTTTAACAGTGTCAACACTGAAGCTTTCTTT. The full variable domain, rest sourced from reference TRBV5-1 and TRBJ1-1, is KAGVTQTPRYLIKTRGQQVTLSCSPISGHRSVSWYQQTPGQGLQFLFEYFSETQRNKGNFPGRFSGRQFSNSRSEMNVSTLELGDSALYLCASSFNSVNTEAFFGQGTRLTVV.

J is TRBJ1-4 and V is TRBV6-5; D is unresolved. Germline-derived CDR1 and CDR2 are MNHEY and SVGAGI. The CDR3 runs 14 residues. Trimming took off 5 bases at V and 8 bases at J, with 15 bases between the two ends. CDR3 sequence (DNA): TGTGCCAGCAGTCCCCATAACAGCGGGGAAAAACTGTTTTTT. It translates to CASSPHNSGEKLFF.

The rearrangement joins TRBV9 to TRBJ1-2; unclear D gene. This CDR3 comprises 12 residues. Germline V gene sequence: CDR1 SGDLS, CDR2 YYNGEE. Trimming stripped 7 bases from V and 1 base from J, with 8 bases between. The CDR3 DNA reads TGTGCCAGCTCACAGCTTAACTATGGCTACACCTTC. Protein sequence: CASSQLNYGYTF.

The chain employs TRBV4-1 and TRBJ1-2; D not resolved. The V and J ends lost 0 bases and 4 bases respectively, with 12 bases between them. CDR3 length: 15 residues. Per germline, CDR1 MGHRA and CDR2 YSYEKL. The CDR3 sequence: CASSQDWAGSYGYTF. The CDR3 DNA follows: TGCGCCAGCAGCCAAGATTGGGCCGGATCCTATGGCTACACCTTC.